The clone carrying this T cell receptor beta chain turned up a few times. This sample was included in a study of blood T cell repertoires in COVID-19. At the level of the study: Both acute and convalescent COVID-19 samples were obtained from the United States, Italy and Spain.

The CDR3 is 18 residues long. V was pared by 0 bases and J by 6 bases, with 18 bases between. Germline values: CDR1 LGHDT, CDR2 YNNKEL (reference sequence). Authors' analysis steps: Researchers report that nucleated cell counts were estimated from reference gene primer amplification. TCRdb keeps only in-frame clones here, not all; method: immunoSEQ multiplex PCR. V, J and clone size derive from that table, while D and trimming were established from the DNA sequence. This sample has approximately 230,000 clones, with approximately 86% found just once. The sequenced sample was peripheral blood. The gene calls are TRBV3-1 (or the pseudogene TRBV3-2) and TRBJ1-6; D not resolved. The source of this sequence is a woman aged 80 or over with active or convalescent COVID-19. CDR3 in DNA: TGTGCCAGCAGCCAAGAATTACCGGGGTTGGCGCGTAATTCACCCCTCCACTTT. This gives the protein CASSQELPGLARNSPLHF.